This record looks at one T cell receptor (beta chain) sequence and its context. The data were obtained in a study of blood T cell repertoires in COVID-19. At the level of the study: Sources were T cells, B-cell-depleted T cells, or PBMCs; the material itself was cDNA or gDNA.

This CDR3 region has 15 residues. Trimming pared 4 bases from V and 1 base from J, leaving 14 bases between. The germline V gene has CDR1 SGHTA and CDR2 FQGNSA. Under the authors' procedure: Estimates of nucleated cell counts were drawn from the amplification of reference gene primers. Method: immunoSEQ multiplex PCR; TCRdb's copy keeps in-frame clones and lacks some. That table furnishes V, J and clone size, whereas the DNA furnished D and trimming. The sample has 95,000 to 150,000 clones, around 64% seen once; the top ten hold around 0.9%. The V gene is TRBV7-2, the J gene TRBJ2-7, with D possibly being TRBD1 (7 bases). The TCR originated in a human donor with acute or convalescent COVID-19. The donor label of this sample is uncertain. The sample taken for sequencing was peripheral blood. CDR3: CASSSEGAVSYEQYF. The CDR3 DNA reads as TGTGCCAGCAGCTCGGAGGGGGCTGTGTCCTACGAGCAGTACTTC.